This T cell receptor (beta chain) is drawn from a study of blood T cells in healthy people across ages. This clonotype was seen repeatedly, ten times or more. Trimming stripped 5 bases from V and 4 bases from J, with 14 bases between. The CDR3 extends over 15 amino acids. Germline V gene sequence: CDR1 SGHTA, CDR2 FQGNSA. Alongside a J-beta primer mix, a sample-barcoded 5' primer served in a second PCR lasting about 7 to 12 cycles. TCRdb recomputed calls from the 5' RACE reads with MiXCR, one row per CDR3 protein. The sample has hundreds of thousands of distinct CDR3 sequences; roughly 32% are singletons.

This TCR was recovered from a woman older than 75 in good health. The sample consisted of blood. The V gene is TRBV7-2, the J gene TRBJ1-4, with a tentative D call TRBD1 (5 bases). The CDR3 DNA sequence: TGTGCCAGCAGCGCTAGGGACTTCTATAATGAAAAACTGTTTTTT. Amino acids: CASSARDFYNEKLFF. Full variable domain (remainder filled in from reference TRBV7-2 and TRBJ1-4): GAGVSQSPSNKVTEKGKDVELRCDPISGHTALYWYRQSLGQGLEFLIYFQGNSAPDKSGLPSDRFSAERTGGSVSTLTIQRTQQEDSAVYLCASSARDFYNEKLFFGSGTQLSVL.